The T cell receptor beta chain described here comes from a study of T cells after yellow fever vaccination. Study-level findings and limits: The bulk population could contribute abundant contaminating clonotypes to FACS-sorted repertoires.

With respect to this clonotype: Its antigen is unknown.

Conversion of TCR transcripts into cDNA relied on 5'RACE template switching, which added a universal primer site and UMIs. TCRdb called the 5' RACE reads again in MiXCR, with one record for every CDR3 protein. This sample has approximately 130,000 distinct CDR3 sequences, with over 12% found just once. V was trimmed by 0 bases and J by 0 bases, leaving 9 bases between them. This CDR3 comprises 16 residues. Germline V lookup: CDR1 SGHVS, CDR2 FNYEAQ. The material sequenced was CD8+ T cells sorted from PBMCs, taken 5 days after the yellow fever booster vaccination. The chain joins TRBV7-6 to TRBJ1-5, with a weak D call TRBD1 (5 bases). The receptor comes from a man younger than 35 who received the YFV17D yellow fever vaccine. The CDR3 sequence: CASSLAGGYSNQPQHF. The DNA for the CDR3 is TGTGCCAGCAGCTTAGCGGGGGGTTATAGCAATCAGCCCCAGCATTTT.